This T cell receptor (beta chain) derives from a study of blood T cell repertoires in COVID-19. Study summary: The study drew acute and convalescent COVID-19 samples from the United States, Italy and Spain.

Trimming removed 10 bases from V and 3 bases from J; junction bases left unmatched: 8. Germline lookup yields CDR1 SNHLY and CDR2 FYNNEI. This CDR3 has 14 residues. Methods used by the authors: By means of reference gene primer amplification, nucleated cell counts were estimated. The protocol was immunoSEQ multiplex PCR, while the TCRdb copy is restricted to in-frame clones and leaves out a portion. The V and J calls and the clone size are those of that table, but D and trimming were determined from the DNA. The sample records 200,000 to 250,000 clones, roughly 90% being singletons. Sequencing used peripheral blood. This rearrangement joins TRBV2 to TRBJ2-3; 9 bases map to TRBD1. The TCR comes from a woman in her 40s with acute or convalescent COVID-19. The chain's CDR3 is CANSGQGRTDTQYF. The CDR3 nucleotides are TGTGCCAACTCGGGACAGGGACGGACAGATACGCAGTATTTT.